This entry features one T cell receptor (beta chain) sequence. Antigen: not known. The identical CDR3 is also encoded by other nucleotide sequences in the sample. The sample belongs to a study of beta chain features in type 1 diabetes. Populations isolated by sorting all had purity greater than 95%. TCRB transcripts that were expressed got sequenced, as all of the isolated RNA had been reverse transcribed. Sequencing was performed with immunoSEQ multiplex PCR; in TCRdb, only in-frame clones are kept and a portion is missing. The sample has approximately 150,000 clones, 9% to 10% seen once. Study results and limitations: Shorter templates might be favored by PCR, and equally so in patients and in controls. Researchers cautioned that cDNA sequencing could over-represent cells with high TCR expression. Moderate yet significant TCRB CDR3 shortening was seen in Type 1 diabetes patients in all four CD4+ subsets.

The receptor comes from a woman younger than 35 in good health. The sequencing input was central memory CD4+ T cells from blood.

CDR3 in DNA: TGCGCCAGCAGCTTAACTAGCGGGAGGGCCGTAAATGAGCAGTTCTTC. It codes for CASSLTSGRAVNEQFF. The chain combines TRBV5-1 with TRBJ2-1; TRBD2 agrees at 13 bases. The length of the CDR3 is 16 residues. Germline trimming cut 2 bases from V and 7 bases from J; bases unmatched to any gene: 6. Germline V gene lookup returns CDR1 SGHRS and CDR2 YFSETQ. The whole variable domain, remainder taken from reference TRBV5-1 and TRBJ2-1, is KAGVTQTPRYLIKTRGQQVTLSCSPISGHRSVSWYQQTPGQGLQFLFEYFSETQRNKGNFPGRFSGRQFSNSRSEMNVSTLELGDSALYLCASSLTSGRAVNEQFFGPGTRLTVL.